This TCR beta chain was identified in a study of post-analysis software for immune sequencing data. Whole-study findings and limits: Relative to controls, patients had 4 or 5 TRBV segments at higher frequency, with TRBV5-6, TRBV5-1 and TRBV20-1 among these. When compared against controls, multiple sclerosis patients showed significantly lower normalized Chao1 diversity.

CDR3 size: 14 residues. Germline loops: CDR1 SGHKS, CDR2 YYEKEE (reference sequence). Unique molecular identifiers were carried by the TCR beta cDNA libraries. Starting from roughly 1 to 10 million T cells, the study yielded about 500,000 cDNA molecules. TCRdb passed the PCR reads through MiXCR, listing each CDR3 protein once. This sample has approximately 690,000 distinct CDR3 sequences, with 55% to 70% found just once. Points on this clonotype: Its antigen remains unknown.

The receptor was isolated from a girl aged 2 to 10 with multiple sclerosis. The chain links TRBV5-5 to TRBJ2-4; possible D gene TRBD2, 5 bases. The J call may be incorrect, as the DNA end agrees better with TRBJ2-7. The specimen sequenced was blood. CDR3 region: CASSLEGGAYEQYF. CDR3 DNA: TGTGCCAGCAGCTTAGAAGGAGGCGCCTACGAGCAGTACTTC.